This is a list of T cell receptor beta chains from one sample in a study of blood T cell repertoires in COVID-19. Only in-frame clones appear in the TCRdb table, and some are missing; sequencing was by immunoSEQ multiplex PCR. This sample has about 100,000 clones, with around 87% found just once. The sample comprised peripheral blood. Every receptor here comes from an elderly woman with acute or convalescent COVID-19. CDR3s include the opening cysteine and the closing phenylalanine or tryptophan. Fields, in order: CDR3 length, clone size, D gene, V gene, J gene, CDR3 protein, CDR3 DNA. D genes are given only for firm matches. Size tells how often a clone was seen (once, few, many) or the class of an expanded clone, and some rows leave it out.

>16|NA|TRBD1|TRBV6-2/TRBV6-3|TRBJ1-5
CASSPGTGGFNQPQHF
TGTGCCAGCAGTCCCGGGACAGGGGGTTTCAATCAGCCCCAGCATTTT
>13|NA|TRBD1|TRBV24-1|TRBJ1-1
CATRGQLNTEAFF
TGTGCCACCAGGGGACAGCTAAACACTGAAGCTTTCTTT
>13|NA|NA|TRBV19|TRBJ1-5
CASRSTSGEPQHF
TGTGCCAGTAGATCGACAAGTGGTGAACCCCAGCATTTT
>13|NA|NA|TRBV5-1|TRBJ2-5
CASSIQDRETQYF
TGCGCCAGCAGCATACAAGACAGAGAGACCCAGTACTTC
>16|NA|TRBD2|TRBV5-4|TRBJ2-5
CASSDRLAGGVETQYF
TGTGCCAGCAGCGATCGACTAGCGGGGGGCGTGGAGACCCAGTACTTC
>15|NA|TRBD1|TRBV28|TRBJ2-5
CASSGKWGQQETQYF
TGTGCCAGCAGTGGAAAATGGGGACAGCAAGAGACCCAGTACTTC
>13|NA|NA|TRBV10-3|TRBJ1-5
CAISDRPNQPQHF
TGTGCCATCAGTGACAGGCCTAATCAGCCCCAGCATTTT
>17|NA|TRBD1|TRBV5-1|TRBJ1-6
CASSYFSSGTGNSPLHF
TGCGCCAGCAGCTACTTTAGTTCCGGGACAGGGAATTCACCCCTCCACTTT
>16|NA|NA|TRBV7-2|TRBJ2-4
CASSLGADLAKNIQYF
TGTGCCAGCAGCTTGGGGGCAGATTTAGCCAAAAACATTCAGTACTTC
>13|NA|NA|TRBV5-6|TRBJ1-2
CASSLGQRYGYTF
TGTGCCAGCAGCTTGGGACAGCGCTATGGCTACACCTTC
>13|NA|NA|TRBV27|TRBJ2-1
CASLGGSYNEQFF
TGTGCCAGCCTAGGGGGATCCTACAATGAGCAGTTCTTC
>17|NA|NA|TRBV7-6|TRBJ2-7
CASSLGTVGSLWDEQYF
TGTGCCAGCAGCTTAGGGACAGTGGGGAGTCTTTGGGACGAGCAGTACTTC
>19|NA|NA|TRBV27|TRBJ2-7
CASSLRTDGRQAYIYEQYF
TGTGCCAGCAGTTTAAGGACTGATGGTCGACAGGCCTATATCTACGAGCAGTACTTC
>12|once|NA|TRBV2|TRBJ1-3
CASSETSPTIYF
TGTGCCAGCAGTGAAACTTCCCCCACCATATATTTT
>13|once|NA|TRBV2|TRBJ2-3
CASSVVSTDTQYF
TGTGCCAGCAGTGTCGTTAGCACAGATACGCAGTATTTT
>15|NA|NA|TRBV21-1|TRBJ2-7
CASSKRGSSSYEQYF
TGTGCCAGCAGCAAACGAGGGAGTAGCTCCTACGAGCAGTACTTC
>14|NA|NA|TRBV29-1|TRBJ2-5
CSEGPEPLQETQYF
TGCAGCGAAGGCCCGGAGCCCCTCCAAGAGACCCAGTACTTC
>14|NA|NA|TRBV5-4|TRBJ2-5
CASSRGAGLETQYF
TGTGCCAGCAGCCGTGGGGCAGGCTTGGAGACCCAGTACTTC
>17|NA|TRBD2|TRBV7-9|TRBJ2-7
CASSLNSGGTLSYEQYF
TGTGCCAGCAGCTTAAATAGCGGGGGGACCCTTTCCTACGAGCAGTACTTC
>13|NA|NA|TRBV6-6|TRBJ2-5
CASRSGPRGTQYF
TGTGCCAGCAGGAGCGGACCCCGGGGGACCCAGTACTTC
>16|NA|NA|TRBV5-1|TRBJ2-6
CASSYTGSSGANVLTF
TGCGCCAGCAGCTACACGGGGAGCTCTGGGGCCAACGTCCTGACTTTC
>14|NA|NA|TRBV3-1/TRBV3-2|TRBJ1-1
CASSLGLRNTEAFF
TGTGCCAGCAGCCTGGGACTGCGGAACACTGAAGCTTTCTTT
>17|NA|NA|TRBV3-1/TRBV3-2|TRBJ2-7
CASSRETLWGHRGEQYF
TGTGCCAGCAGCCGCGAGACCCTTTGGGGGCACCGGGGCGAGCAGTACTTC
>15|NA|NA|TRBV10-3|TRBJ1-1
CAISRSPSENTEAFF
TGTGCCATATCCCGATCACCCTCAGAGAACACTGAAGCTTTCTTT
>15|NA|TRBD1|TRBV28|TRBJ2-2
CASSSGTGYAGELFF
TGTGCCAGCAGTTCCGGGACAGGGTACGCCGGGGAGCTGTTTTTT
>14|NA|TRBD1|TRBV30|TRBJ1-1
CAWSQQGFWTEAFF
TGTGCCTGGAGCCAACAGGGGTTTTGGACTGAAGCTTTCTTT
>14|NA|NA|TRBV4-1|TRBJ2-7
CASSQDSGSYEQYF
TGCGCCAGCAGCCAAGATTCAGGGTCCTACGAGCAGTACTTC
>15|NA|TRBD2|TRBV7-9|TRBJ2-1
CASSLDGGTYNEQFF
TGTGCCAGCAGCTTAGACGGGGGGACCTACAATGAGCAGTTCTTC
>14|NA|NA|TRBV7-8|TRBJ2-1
CASSFRGRMGEQFF
TGTGCCAGCAGCTTTAGGGGAAGAATGGGTGAGCAGTTCTTC
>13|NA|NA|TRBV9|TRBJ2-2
CASSVGDTGELFF
TGTGCCAGCAGCGTTGGAGACACCGGGGAGCTGTTTTTT
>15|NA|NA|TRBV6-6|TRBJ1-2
CASSYSSAVRGGYTF
TGTGCCAGCAGTTACTCGAGTGCGGTCAGAGGGGGCTACACCTTC
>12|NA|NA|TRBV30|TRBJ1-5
CAWSASGQPQHF
TGTGCCTGGAGTGCCTCGGGGCAGCCCCAGCATTTT
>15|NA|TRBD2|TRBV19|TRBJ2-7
CASSSILAGRYEQYF
TGTGCCTCAAGTAGTATACTAGCGGGAAGATACGAGCAGTACTTC
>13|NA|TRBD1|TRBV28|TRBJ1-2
CASSFGTGYGYTF
TGTGCCAGCAGTTTTGGGACAGGCTATGGCTACACCTTC
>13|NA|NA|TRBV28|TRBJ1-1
CASRRPGATEAFF
TGTGCCAGCAGAAGACCAGGGGCTACTGAAGCTTTCTTT
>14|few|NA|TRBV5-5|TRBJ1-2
CASSLTGSPYGYTF
TGTGCCAGCAGCTTGACAGGGTCCCCTTATGGCTACACCTTC
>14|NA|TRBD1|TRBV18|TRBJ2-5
CASSPQGAGETQYF
TGTGCCAGCTCACCACAGGGGGCTGGAGAGACCCAGTACTTC
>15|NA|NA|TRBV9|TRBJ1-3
CASSASGITGNTIYF
TGTGCCAGCAGCGCCTCGGGAATAACGGGAAACACCATATATTTT
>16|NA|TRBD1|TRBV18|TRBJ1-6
CASSPQDRDIFSPLHF
TGTGCCAGCTCACCACAGGACAGGGACATTTTTTCACCCCTCCACTTT
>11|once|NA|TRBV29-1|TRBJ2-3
CSVDSRDTQYF
TGCAGCGTTGACTCTAGAGATACGCAGTATTTT
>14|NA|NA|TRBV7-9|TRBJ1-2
CASSFVEANYGYTF
TGTGCCAGCAGCTTTGTGGAGGCAAACTATGGCTACACCTTC
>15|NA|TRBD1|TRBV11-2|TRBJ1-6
CASSLGDRGDSPLHF
TGTGCCAGCAGCTTGGGCGACAGGGGGGATTCACCCCTCCACTTT
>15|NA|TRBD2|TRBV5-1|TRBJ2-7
CASSSTSGGTYEQYF
TGCGCCAGCAGCTCGACTAGCGGGGGAACCTACGAGCAGTACTTC
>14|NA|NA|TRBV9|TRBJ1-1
CASSVDTGWTEAFF
TGTGCCAGCAGCGTAGATACAGGATGGACTGAAGCTTTCTTT
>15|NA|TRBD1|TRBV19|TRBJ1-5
CASVPRQGHNQPQHF
TGTGCCAGCGTCCCCCGACAGGGGCACAATCAGCCCCAGCATTTT
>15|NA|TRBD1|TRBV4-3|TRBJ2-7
CASSQDRNMGYEQYF
TGCGCCAGCAGCCAGGACAGGAATATGGGCTACGAGCAGTACTTC
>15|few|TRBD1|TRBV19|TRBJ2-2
CASKVGTGAVGELFF
TGTGCCAGTAAGGTCGGGACAGGGGCGGTCGGGGAGCTGTTTTTT
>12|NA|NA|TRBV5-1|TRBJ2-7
CASSLGGVEQYF
TGCGCCAGCAGCTTAGGAGGCGTTGAGCAGTACTTC
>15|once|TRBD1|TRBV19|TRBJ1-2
CASSIDGQGGYGYTF
TGTGCCAGTAGTATAGACGGACAGGGAGGCTATGGCTACACCTTC
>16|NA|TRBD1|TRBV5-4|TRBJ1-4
CASSLGTGITNEKLFF
TGTGCCAGCAGCTTGGGGACAGGGATAACTAATGAAAAACTGTTTTTT
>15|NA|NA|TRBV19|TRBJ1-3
CASSMPQRIGNTIYF
TGTGCCAGTAGTATGCCCCAGAGGATTGGAAACACCATATATTTT
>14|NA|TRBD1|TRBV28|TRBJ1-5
CASRKDRDNQPQHF
TGTGCCAGCAGAAAAGACAGGGACAATCAGCCCCAGCATTTT
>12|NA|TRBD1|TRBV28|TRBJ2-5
CASSTQGETQYF
TGTGCCAGCAGCACACAGGGGGAGACCCAGTACTTC
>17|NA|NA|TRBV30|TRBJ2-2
CAWSESSGFRNTGELFF
TGTGCCTGGAGCGAGTCTTCGGGGTTTCGCAACACCGGGGAGCTGTTTTTT